The 27 T cell receptor beta chains in this list originate from one sample, sequenced in a study of blood T cell repertoires in COVID-19 (dated by TCRdb to about 2020). Receptor libraries were prepared by the immunoSEQ multiplex PCR assay. TCRdb re-hosts the immuneACCESS table, in-frame sequences only. Its copies lack some clones; in the studies checked, an unresolved V gene accounts for under half of them, and the cause for the rest is not known. This sample is represented by just under 85,000 clones; around 87% of them were singletons. The ten biggest clones cover roughly 8% of the sample. The specimen was peripheral blood. The receptors stem from a man older than 75 with active or convalescent COVID-19.

The chain recombines TRBV5-6 with TRBJ2-7; 9 nucleotides agree with TRBD1. This CDR3 has 15 residues. From germline, CDR1 is SGHDT and CDR2 YYEEEE. With 0 bases clipped from V and 2 bases from J, the junction kept 3 bases outside the gene matches. Here the CDR3 DNA reads TGTGCCAGCAGCTTGGGGGACAGGGCCACCTACGAGCAGTACGTC. Its protein product is CASSLGDRATYEQYV.

The chain couples TRBV5-5 to TRBJ2-1; tentative D call: TRBD2 (6 bases). The CDR3 is 15 residues long. Between the trimmed V and J ends, which lost 2 bases and 3 bases, there was a span of 12 bases. Germline V lookup: CDR1 SGHKS, CDR2 YYEKEE (reference sequence). CDR3 nucleotide sequence: TGTGCCAGCAGCTTTGGTGGGGGACTCTACAATGAGCAGTTCTTC. Translating it yields CASSFGGGLYNEQFF.

This rearrangement joins TRBV6-1 to TRBJ1-2, with no clear D. This CDR3 is 13 amino acids long. CDR1 and CDR2 (germline): MNHNS, SASEGT. The V end was cut by 3 bases, the J end by 7 bases, with 12 bases between. The DNA of the CDR3 is TGTGCCAGCAGTGACCGGGATCGTGGTGGCTACACCTTC. Protein sequence: CASSDRDRGGYTF.

This clone was recorded a few times. The CDR3 protein is CASSLKGQGGHTGELFF. In DNA, the CDR3 is TGTGCCAGCAGCTTAAAGGGGCAGGGAGGTCACACCGGGGAGCTGTTTTTT. The rearrangement uses TRBV7-9 and TRBJ2-2, with D perhaps TRBD2 (6 bases). Germline lookup yields CDR1 SEHNR and CDR2 FQNEAQ (reference sequence). The CDR3 length is 17 residues. V lost 2 bases and J lost 3, with 16 bases in between.

This clone was picked up a small number of times. V usage is TRBV28 and J usage is TRBJ1-6; 7 nucleotides agree with TRBD1. This CDR3 has 13 amino acids. In germline, CDR1 is MDHEN, CDR2 SYDVKM. With 6 bases clipped from V and 10 bases from J, the junction kept 6 bases outside the gene matches. The CDR3 sequence: CASSYRGRSPLHF. CDR3 in DNA: TGTGCCAGCAGCTACAGGGGTCGATCACCCCTCCACTTT.

The chain has TRBV9 and TRBJ1-1; D unresolved. Trimming cost V 0 bases and J 6 bases, with 6 bases left between them. From germline, CDR1 is SGDLS and CDR2 YYNGEE. The CDR3 is 12 amino acids. For the CDR3, the DNA is TGTGCCAGCAGCGTAGTTAGCTCTGAAGCTTTCTTT. Encoded protein: CASSVVSSEAFF.

The V call is TRBV28, the J call TRBJ2-3, with TRBD2 matching over 14 bases. The CDR3 is made up of 16 amino acids. Looked up from germline, CDR1 is MDHEN and CDR2 is SYDVKM. J gave up 4 bases and V 5 bases, and 5 bases lay outside the gene matches. CDR3 sequence (DNA): TGTGCCAGCAGTCCCAGACTAGCGGGGGGGCCAGATACGCAGTATTTT. Its protein is CASSPRLAGGPDTQYF.

V usage is TRBV4-1 and J usage is TRBJ2-5; D remains ambiguous. Per germline, CDR1 MGHRA and CDR2 YSYEKL. V was cut by 6 bases and J by 5 bases, with 16 bases left in between. The CDR3 sequence is 14 residues long. CDR3 residues: CASRQSRVKETQYF. The CDR3 coding sequence is TGCGCCAGCAGACAATCGAGAGTGAAGGAGACCCAGTACTTC.

This chain connects TRBV11-1 to TRBJ2-5, with a weak D call TRBD1 (7 bases). Germline-derived CDR1 and CDR2 are SGHAT and FQDESV (reference sequence). With 6 bases removed from V and 4 bases from J, the gap between germline ends came to 18 bases. The length of the CDR3 is 15 residues. The CDR3 DNA is TGTGCCAGCAGTCATTTCCGGCAGGGGGGAGAGACCCAGTACTTC. It encodes CASSHFRQGGETQYF.

The chain combines TRBV19 with TRBJ2-5; 7 positions agree with TRBD2. After removal of 0 bases from V and 7 bases from J, the junction contained 2 bases not matched to a gene. From germline, CDR1 is LNHDA and CDR2 SQIVND (reference sequence). This CDR3 has 13 amino acids. The CDR3 DNA sequence: TGTGCCAGTAGTATAGATCGGGGGGTGACCCAGTACTTC. It is translated as CASSIDRGVTQYF.

The chain joins TRBV6-5 to TRBJ1-2; 7 bases line up with TRBD1. Germline CDR1 MNHEY, CDR2 SVGAGI. The junction had 1 base not matched to a gene; V was cut back by 6 bases and J by 3 bases. The CDR3 spans 12 residues. The CDR3 here is CASRTGDYGYTF. In nucleotides, the CDR3 is TGTGCCAGCAGAACAGGGGACTATGGCTACACCTTC.

In its sample, this clone was seen once. The J gene is TRBJ2-1, the V gene TRBV13; D is possibly TRBD2 (6 bases). The CDR3 is made up of 19 amino acids. Germline CDR1 is PRHDT and CDR2 is FYEKMQ (reference sequence). V gave up 1 base and J gave up 9 bases, with 28 bases separating them. CDR3 nucleotides: TGTGCCAGCAGCTTAGTTTTTTCGGGGGACGGTTCCCTAAACAGTGAGCAGTTCTTC. This gives the protein CASSLVFSGDGSLNSEQFF.

J is TRBJ1-3 and V is TRBV5-4, with a possible D match to TRBD1 (5 bases). Trimming removed 0 bases from V and 0 bases from J, with 16 bases in between. In germline, CDR1 is SGHNT, CDR2 YYREEE (reference sequence). The CDR3 loop spans 18 amino acids. For the CDR3, the DNA is TGTGCCAGCAGCTTGGGTGGAATGGGGACTATCTCTGGAAACACCATATATTTT. Encoded protein: CASSLGGMGTISGNTIYF.

The J gene is TRBJ1-1, the V gene TRBV6-6; D possibly corresponds to TRBD1 (5 bases). This CDR3 region has 12 residues. The V and J ends lost 3 bases and 5 bases respectively, with 7 bases between them. Germline assignment: CDR1 MNHNY and CDR2 SVGAGI (reference sequence). The CDR3 loop is CASSYGATEAFF. The CDR3 DNA reads TGTGCCAGCAGTTATGGGGCTACTGAAGCTTTCTTT.

Details on this clone: The same CDR3 arises from other DNA sequences in this sample as well. This chain joins TRBV6-5 and TRBJ1-2; D remains ambiguous. Germline values: CDR1 MNHEY, CDR2 SVGAGI. This CDR3 spans 13 amino acids. Trimming left V 2 bases short and J 4 bases short, with 8 bases between. CDR3 loop: CASSYSGVYGYTF. CDR3 bases: TGTGCCAGCAGTTACAGCGGCGTCTATGGCTACACCTTC.

The CDR3 sequence: CASSMDWNSYNEQFF. CDR3 sequence (DNA): TGTGCCAGCTCAATGGACTGGAACTCCTACAATGAGCAGTTCTTC. The chain couples TRBV6-6 to TRBJ2-1, with a weak D call TRBD2 (5 bases). Germline V CDR1 and CDR2: MNHNY, SVGAGI (reference sequence). The V and J ends lost 8 bases and 0 bases respectively, with 14 bases between them. The CDR3 has 15 residues.

The chain recombines TRBV2 with TRBJ1-3; TRBD1 agrees at 7 bases. This CDR3 region has 14 residues. Trimming removed 6 bases from V and 2 bases from J; junction bases left unmatched: 4. Germline assignment: CDR1 SNHLY and CDR2 FYNNEI. CDR3: CASSLQGAGNTIYF. CDR3 bases: TGTGCCAGCAGCCTTCAGGGGGCTGGAAACACCATATATTTT. Filled out from reference TRBV2 and TRBJ1-3, the complete variable domain reads EPEVTQTPSHQVTQMGQEVILRCVPISNHLYFYWYRQILGQKVEFLVSFYNNEISEKSEIFDDQFSVERPDGSNFTLKIRSTKLEDSAMYFCASSLQGAGNTIYFGEGSWLTVV.

V usage is TRBV27 and J usage is TRBJ1-2; 9 bases are shared with TRBD1. The germline V gene encodes CDR1 MNHEY and CDR2 SMNVEV (reference sequence). J gave up 4 bases and V 5 bases, and 8 bases lay outside the gene matches. The CDR3 is 15 amino acids. The CDR3 is CASSPQGAGTYGYTF. The CDR3 DNA reads TGTGCCAGCAGTCCACAGGGGGCAGGGACCTATGGCTACACCTTC.

The CDR3 DNA reads as TGTGCCAGCAAGGAAAGACAGGGAAACGATGAAGCTTTCTTT. Encoded protein: CASKERQGNDEAFF. This sequence joins TRBV6-6 and TRBJ1-1; 7 nucleotides match TRBD1. Trimming cost V 7 bases and J 7 bases; bases outside gene matches: 12. There are 14 residues in the CDR3. Germline V gives CDR1 MNHNY, CDR2 SVGAGI (reference sequence).

The chain is built from TRBV24-1 and TRBJ2-2; 10 nucleotides match TRBD2. Germline CDR1 KGHDR, CDR2 SFDVKD. CDR3 length equals 17 residues. V lost 3 bases and J lost 6; bases outside the gene matches: 9. In nucleotides, the CDR3 is TGTGCCACCAGTGATCACAATAGCGGGAGGCCCGCCGGGGAGCTGTTTTTT. It translates to CATSDHNSGRPAGELFF.

The V gene is TRBV2, the J gene TRBJ1-1; D is possibly TRBD1 (6 bases). Germline CDR1 and CDR2: SNHLY and FYNNEI. The V end was cut by 5 bases, the J end by 1 base, with 8 bases between. CDR3 length equals 13 residues. DNA for the CDR3: TGTGCCAGCAGTTTACAGGGGAACACTGAAGCTTTCTTT. Protein sequence: CASSLQGNTEAFF. The full variable domain, completed using reference TRBV2 and TRBJ1-1, is EPEVTQTPSHQVTQMGQEVILRCVPISNHLYFYWYRQILGQKVEFLVSFYNNEISEKSEIFDDQFSVERPDGSNFTLKIRSTKLEDSAMYFCASSLQGNTEAFFGQGTRLTVV.

The chain combines TRBV5-1 with TRBJ2-1; D gene uncertain. CDR1 is SGHRS, CDR2 YFSETQ, per germline. The CDR3 is made up of 11 amino acids. Trimming removed 2 bases from V and 12 bases from J, with 9 bases in between. CDR3 in DNA: TGCGCCAGCAGCTTCGTGGGCCGGCAGTTCTTC. Translated: CASSFVGRQFF. The full variable domain, rest sourced from reference TRBV5-1 and TRBJ2-1, is KAGVTQTPRYLIKTRGQQVTLSCSPISGHRSVSWYQQTPGQGLQFLFEYFSETQRNKGNFPGRFSGRQFSNSRSEMNVSTLELGDSALYLCASSFVGRQFFGPGTRLTVL.

The chain has TRBV19 and TRBJ1-4; 9 bases are shared with TRBD1. The germline V gene has CDR1 LNHDA and CDR2 SQIVND (reference sequence). The CDR3 contains 14 residues. Unmatched junction bases numbered 3, after V lost 4 bases and J lost 6 bases. For the CDR3, the DNA is TGTGCCAGTAGTAACAGGGGGCGGGATGAAAAACTGTTTTTT. Translated, it gives CASSNRGRDEKLFF.

The rearrangement joins TRBV19 to TRBJ2-2, with D tentatively TRBD1 (6 bases). V was shortened by 6 bases and J by 3 bases, with 14 bases between the two germline ends. This CDR3 has 15 amino acids. Germline CDR1 LNHDA, CDR2 SQIVND (reference sequence). As DNA, the CDR3 is TGTGCCAGTAGAACTGGACAGACTTACACCGGGGAGCTGTTTTTT. As protein: CASRTGQTYTGELFF.

The chain joins TRBV19 to TRBJ2-5, with a weak D call TRBD2 (5 bases). The CDR3 spans 14 residues. V dropped 3 bases and J dropped 1 base, with 9 bases sitting between them. Germline CDR1 and CDR2: LNHDA and SQIVND (reference sequence). Here the CDR3 reads CASSIDYLQETQYF. CDR3 nucleotides: TGTGCCAGTAGTATCGACTACCTCCAAGAGACCCAGTACTTC.

V is TRBV11-2 and J is TRBJ2-2, with a tentative D call TRBD1 (5 bases). The length of the CDR3 is 15 residues. Per germline, CDR1 SGHAT and CDR2 FQNNGV. Trimming cost V 1 base and J 4 bases, with 10 bases left between them. This chain's CDR3 is CASSLARVGTGELFF. The CDR3 DNA is TGTGCCAGCAGCTTAGCCAGGGTTGGCACCGGGGAGCTGTTTTTT.

The chain couples TRBV5-4 to TRBJ2-5; TRBD2 aligns across 7 bases. J was trimmed by 4 bases and V by 4 bases; bases with no gene match: 4. The V gene's germline CDR1 is SGHNT and CDR2 YYREEE (reference sequence). The CDR3 is 13 amino acids. The CDR3, as DNA: TGTGCCAGCAGCCAACAGCGGGGAGAGACCCAGTACTTC. Amino acids: CASSQQRGETQYF.